This entry describes one T cell receptor beta chain. This record comes from a study of blood T cell repertoires in COVID-19. TCRdb's copy holds only in-frame clones and misses some; the assay was immunoSEQ multiplex PCR. The table has roughly 140,000 clones, around 86% seen once; the top ten hold roughly 4%. The CDR3 has 14 amino acids. Trimming shortened V by 6 bases and J by 4 bases, and 16 bases separated the two germline ends. The V gene's germline CDR1 is SGHRS and CDR2 YFSETQ. The sequenced material came from peripheral blood. The V gene is TRBV5-1, the J gene TRBJ1-1; TRBD1 might be the D (6 bases). The clonotype comes from a woman older than 75 with acute or convalescent COVID-19. CDR3 residues: CASNEGGQGTEAFF. The CDR3 DNA is TGCGCCAGCAATGAAGGGGGACAAGGCACTGAAGCTTTCTTT.